This T cell receptor (beta chain) was identified during a study of cytomegalovirus exposure and HLA in healthy donors. Study information: Of more than 350 genotyped donors, 81% clustered with self-reported Caucasian donors.

Notes on this clone: Its cognate antigen is unknown.

Findings of the study overall: Analyzed later, most CMV-associated TCR beta chains appeared HLA-restricted. Earlier analysis found most TCR beta V segments productive about 90% or about 30% of the time. Follow-up analysis later connected one missense variant in DCLRE1C with trimming of TCR beta V- and J-genes.

PCR used 60 Vbeta primers and 13 Jbeta primers. Here immunoSEQ multiplex PCR was the method, and the copy in TCRdb shows in-frame clones only, minus some. The data hold about 120,000 clones, with around three quarters observed a single time. The CDR3 covers 17 residues. Germline V lookup: CDR1 SGHKS, CDR2 YYEKEE (reference sequence). The J segment lost 0 bases and the V segment lost 2 bases, leaving 8 bases of the junction unmatched. The sequence came from a middle-aged man in good health and CMV-seropositive. The chain carries TRBV5-5 and TRBJ1-3, with 7 positions matching TRBD1. The sequencing sample was made of PBMCs. The CDR3 region is CASSFLGQANSGNTIYF. The CDR3 nucleotides are TGTGCCAGCAGCTTCCTTGGACAGGCGAACTCTGGAAACACCATATATTTT.